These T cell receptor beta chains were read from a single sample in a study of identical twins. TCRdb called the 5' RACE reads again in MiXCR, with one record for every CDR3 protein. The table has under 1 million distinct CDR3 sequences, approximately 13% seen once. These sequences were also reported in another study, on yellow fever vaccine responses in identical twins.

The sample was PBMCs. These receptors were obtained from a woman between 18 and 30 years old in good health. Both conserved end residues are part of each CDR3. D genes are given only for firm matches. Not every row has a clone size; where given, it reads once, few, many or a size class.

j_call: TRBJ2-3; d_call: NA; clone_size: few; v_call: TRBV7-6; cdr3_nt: TGTGCCAGCAGCTTAGAAGGGCCGTACACAGATACGCAGTATTTT; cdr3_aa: CASSLEGPYTDTQYF
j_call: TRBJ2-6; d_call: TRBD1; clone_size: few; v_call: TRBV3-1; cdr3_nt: TGTGCCAGCAGCCAACCCGGGACAGGGATTTCTGGGGCCAACGTCCTGACTTTC; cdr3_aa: CASSQPGTGISGANVLTF
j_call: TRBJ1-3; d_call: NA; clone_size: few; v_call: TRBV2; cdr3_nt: TGTGCCAGCACCGGACACGGCTCTGGAAACACCATATATTTT; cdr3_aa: CASTGHGSGNTIYF
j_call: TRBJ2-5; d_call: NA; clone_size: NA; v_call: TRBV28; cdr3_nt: TGTGCCAGCAGTACGCAGGACAGCCGAAAAGAGACCCAGTACTTC; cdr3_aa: CASSTQDSRKETQYF
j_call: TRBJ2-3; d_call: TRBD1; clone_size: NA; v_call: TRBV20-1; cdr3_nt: TGCAGTGCTGGGCGACAGGGGATGGGCACAGATACGCAGTATTTT; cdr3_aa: CSAGRQGMGTDTQYF
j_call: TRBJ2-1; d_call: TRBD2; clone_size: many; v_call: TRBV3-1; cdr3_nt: TGTGCCAGCAGCCAGCCCATTTTCGTGACTAGCGGGTACTCCTACAATGAGCAGTTCTTC; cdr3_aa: CASSQPIFVTSGYSYNEQFF
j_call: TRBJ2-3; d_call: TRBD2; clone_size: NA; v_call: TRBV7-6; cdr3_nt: TGTGCCAGCAGCCGGTGGACTAGCGGGACGGAAGATACGCAGTATTTT; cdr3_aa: CASSRWTSGTEDTQYF
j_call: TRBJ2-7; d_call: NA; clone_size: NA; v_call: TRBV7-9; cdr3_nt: TGTGCCAGCAGCTTACGAGGGTTGCGCTCCTACGAGCAGTACTTC; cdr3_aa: CASSLRGLRSYEQYF
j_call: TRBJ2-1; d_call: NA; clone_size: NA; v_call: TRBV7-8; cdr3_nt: TGTGCCAGCAGCTTACAGGCAGGGTTGCGTGAGCAGTTCTTC; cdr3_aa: CASSLQAGLREQFF
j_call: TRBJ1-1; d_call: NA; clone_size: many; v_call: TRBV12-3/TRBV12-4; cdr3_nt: TGTGCCAGCAGTTTATTATATCCTGAAGCTTTCTTT; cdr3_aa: CASSLLYPEAFF
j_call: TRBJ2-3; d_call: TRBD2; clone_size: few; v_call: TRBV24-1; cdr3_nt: TGTGCCACCAGTGATTTGCCGGGGGGTCCAGATACGCAGTATTTT; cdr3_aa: CATSDLPGGPDTQYF
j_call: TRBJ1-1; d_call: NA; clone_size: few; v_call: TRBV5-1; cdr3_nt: TGCGCCAGCACCCCTACGACAAATAAGAACACTGAAGCTTTCTTT; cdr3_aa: CASTPTTNKNTEAFF
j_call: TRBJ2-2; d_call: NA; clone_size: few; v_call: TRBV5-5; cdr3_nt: TGTGCCAGCAGATTCCCCCGGGAAACTACCGGGGAGCTGTTTTTT; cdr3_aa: CASRFPRETTGELFF
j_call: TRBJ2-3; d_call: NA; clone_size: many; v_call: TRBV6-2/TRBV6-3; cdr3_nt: TGTGCCAGCAGTTACGTCAGGAGCACAGATACGCAGTATTTT; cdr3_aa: CASSYVRSTDTQYF
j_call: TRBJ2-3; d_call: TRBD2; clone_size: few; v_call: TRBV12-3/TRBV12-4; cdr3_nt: TGTGCCAGCAGTTTAATAGCGGGAGAAGATACGCAGTATTTT; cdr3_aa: CASSLIAGEDTQYF
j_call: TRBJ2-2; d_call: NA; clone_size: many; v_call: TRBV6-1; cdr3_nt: TGTGCCAGCGGTGCAGTCTACACCGGGGAGCTGTTTTTT; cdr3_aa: CASGAVYTGELFF
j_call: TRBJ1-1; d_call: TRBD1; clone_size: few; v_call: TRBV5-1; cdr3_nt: TGCGCCAGCACCTCCGGGGACAGCCATGGTGGAGGGGCTTTCTTT; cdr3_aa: CASTSGDSHGGGAFF
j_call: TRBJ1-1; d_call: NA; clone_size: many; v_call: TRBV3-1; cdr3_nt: TGTGCCAGCAGCCAAGATCTGGCAGGACGCACTGAAGCTTTCTTT; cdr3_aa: CASSQDLAGRTEAFF
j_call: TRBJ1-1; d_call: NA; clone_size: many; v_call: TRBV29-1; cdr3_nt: TGCAGCGTCCCACTGAACACTGAAGCTTTCTTT; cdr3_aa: CSVPLNTEAFF
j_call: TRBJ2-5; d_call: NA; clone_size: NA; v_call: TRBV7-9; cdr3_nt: TGTGCCACCCTAGGGGGGCCAGAAGAGACCCAGTACTTC; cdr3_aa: CATLGGPEETQYF
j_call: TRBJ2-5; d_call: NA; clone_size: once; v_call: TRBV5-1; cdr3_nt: TGCGCCAGCAGACAGGGAGGGAGTCTCTCCCCAGAGACCCAGTACTTC; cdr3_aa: CASRQGGSLSPETQYF
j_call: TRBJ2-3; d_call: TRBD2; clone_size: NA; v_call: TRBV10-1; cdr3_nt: TGCGCCAGCAGTCCTTTCAGCGGGAGTGATGCAGATACGCAGTATTTT; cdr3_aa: CASSPFSGSDADTQYF
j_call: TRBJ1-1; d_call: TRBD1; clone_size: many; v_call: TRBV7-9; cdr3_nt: TGTGCCAGCAGCTTCCCGACAGGGATGAACACTGAAGCTTTCTTT; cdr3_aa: CASSFPTGMNTEAFF
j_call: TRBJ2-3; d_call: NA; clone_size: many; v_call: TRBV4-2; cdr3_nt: TGTGCCAGCAGCCAATTTGGGGGGACCAGCACAGATACGCAGTATTTT; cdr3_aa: CASSQFGGTSTDTQYF
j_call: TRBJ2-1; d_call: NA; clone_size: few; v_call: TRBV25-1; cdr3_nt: TGTGCCAGCAGTCCTGGCAGCTCTTTACCCTACAATGAGCAGTTCTTC; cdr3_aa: CASSPGSSLPYNEQFF
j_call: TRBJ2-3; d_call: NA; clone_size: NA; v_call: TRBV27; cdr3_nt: TGTGCCAGCAGTTTGCGGGGTTTAGTGCACACAGATACGCAGTATTTT; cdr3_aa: CASSLRGLVHTDTQYF
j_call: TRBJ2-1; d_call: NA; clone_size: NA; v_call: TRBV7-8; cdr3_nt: TGTGCCAGCAGCTTAGAGTCGGGGGAGCAGTTCTTC; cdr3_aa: CASSLESGEQFF
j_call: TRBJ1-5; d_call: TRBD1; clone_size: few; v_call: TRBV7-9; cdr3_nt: TGTGCCAGCAGCCCGGGACAGGGGATGGTTCAGCCCCAGCATTTT; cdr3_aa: CASSPGQGMVQPQHF
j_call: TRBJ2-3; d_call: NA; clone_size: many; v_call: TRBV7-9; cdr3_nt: TGTGCCAGCAGCTTAGATGACAGCATAACGGATGCTAGCACAGATACGCAGTATTTT; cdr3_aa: CASSLDDSITDASTDTQYF
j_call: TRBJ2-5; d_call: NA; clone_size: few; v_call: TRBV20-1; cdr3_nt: TGCAGTGCTAGAGTTCAGGGTTCCGAGACCCAGTACTTC; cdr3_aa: CSARVQGSETQYF
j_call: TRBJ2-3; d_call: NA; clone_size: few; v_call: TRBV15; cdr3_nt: TGTGCCACCAGCAGAGATCGGGCAGGGAGCTTTACAGATACGCAGTATTTT; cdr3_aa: CATSRDRAGSFTDTQYF
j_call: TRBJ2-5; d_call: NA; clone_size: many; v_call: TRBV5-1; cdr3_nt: TGCGCCAGCAGCTTTGTAGCCCCGGTGGAAGAGACCCAGTACTTC; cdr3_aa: CASSFVAPVEETQYF
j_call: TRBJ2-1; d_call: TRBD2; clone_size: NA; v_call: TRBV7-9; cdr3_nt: TGTGCCAGCAGCGTAACTAGCGGTGCTTTTAATGAGCAGTTCTTC; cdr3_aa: CASSVTSGAFNEQFF
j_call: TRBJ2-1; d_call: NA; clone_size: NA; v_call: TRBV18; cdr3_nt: TGTGCCAGCTCACCGGGACAAAAATCTTACAATGAGCAGTTCTTC; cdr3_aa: CASSPGQKSYNEQFF
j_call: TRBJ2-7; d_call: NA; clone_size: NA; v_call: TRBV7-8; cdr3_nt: TGTGCCAGCGGCCGAGACTATCTCTACGAGCAGTACTTC; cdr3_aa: CASGRDYLYEQYF
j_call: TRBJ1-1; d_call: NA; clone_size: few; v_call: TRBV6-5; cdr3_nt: TGTGCCAGCAGTTACTCGAGGGGGATTGGGTTGGGCACTGAAGCTTTCTTT; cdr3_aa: CASSYSRGIGLGTEAFF
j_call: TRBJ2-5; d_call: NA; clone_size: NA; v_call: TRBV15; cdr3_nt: TGTGCCACCAGCAGTAGCCGGACCCAGTACTTC; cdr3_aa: CATSSSRTQYF
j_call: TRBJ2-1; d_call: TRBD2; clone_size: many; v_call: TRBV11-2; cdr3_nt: TGTGCCAGCAGACTTAGCGGGGGCCAGGTCAATGAGCAGTTCTTC; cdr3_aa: CASRLSGGQVNEQFF
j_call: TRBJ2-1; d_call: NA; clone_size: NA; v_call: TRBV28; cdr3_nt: TGTGCCAGCAGTCATTCCGGCGGTTTCTCAGGCAATGAGCAGTTCTTC; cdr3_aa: CASSHSGGFSGNEQFF
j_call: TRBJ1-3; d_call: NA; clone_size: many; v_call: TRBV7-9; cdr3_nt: TGTGCCAGCAGACACTCACACTTCTCTGGAAACACCATATATTTT; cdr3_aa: CASRHSHFSGNTIYF
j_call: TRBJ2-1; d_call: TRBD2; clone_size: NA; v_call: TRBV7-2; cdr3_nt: TGTGCCAGCAGCCCCCATGGCGGGAGTTTCAATGAGCAGTTCTTC; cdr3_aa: CASSPHGGSFNEQFF
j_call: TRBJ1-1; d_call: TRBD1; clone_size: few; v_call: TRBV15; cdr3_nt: TGTGCCACCAGCAGGGACTGGACAGGGGCGAACACTGAAGCTTTCTTT; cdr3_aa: CATSRDWTGANTEAFF